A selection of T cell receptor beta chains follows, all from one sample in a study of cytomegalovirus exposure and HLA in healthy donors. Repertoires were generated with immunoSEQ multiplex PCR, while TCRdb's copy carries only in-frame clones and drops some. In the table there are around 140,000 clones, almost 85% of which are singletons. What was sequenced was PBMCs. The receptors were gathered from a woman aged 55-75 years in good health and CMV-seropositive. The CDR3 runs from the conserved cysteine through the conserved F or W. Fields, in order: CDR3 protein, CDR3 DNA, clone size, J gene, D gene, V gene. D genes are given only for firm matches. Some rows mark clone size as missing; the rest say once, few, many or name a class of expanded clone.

cdr3_aa: CASQDSHFSNYGYTF; cdr3_nt: TGTGCCAGCCAGGACAGCCACTTTTCTAACTATGGCTACACCTTC; clone_size: -; j_call: TRBJ1-2; d_call: -; v_call: TRBV6-1
cdr3_aa: CASTGGWTNEKLFF; cdr3_nt: TGTGCCTCCACCGGGGGATGGACTAATGAAAAACTGTTTTTT; clone_size: -; j_call: TRBJ1-4; d_call: -; v_call: TRBV28
cdr3_aa: CASSSGSTGVQPQHF; cdr3_nt: TGTGCCAGCAGCTCAGGGTCGACAGGGGTTCAGCCCCAGCATTTT; clone_size: -; j_call: TRBJ1-5; d_call: TRBD1; v_call: TRBV7-2
cdr3_aa: CASSLGRTATNEKLFF; cdr3_nt: TGTGCCAGCAGCTTAGGTCGGACAGCAACTAATGAAAAACTGTTTTTT; clone_size: -; j_call: TRBJ1-4; d_call: -; v_call: TRBV7-8
cdr3_aa: CASRSGFGELFF; cdr3_nt: TGTGCCAGCAGGTCGGGGTTCGGGGAGCTGTTTTTT; clone_size: -; j_call: TRBJ2-2; d_call: -; v_call: TRBV25-1
cdr3_aa: CASSPNPGQGPSEQYF; cdr3_nt: TGTGCCAGCAGCCCGAATCCGGGACAGGGGCCATCCGAGCAGTACTTC; clone_size: -; j_call: TRBJ2-7; d_call: TRBD1; v_call: TRBV14
cdr3_aa: CACVGDSSNEQFF; cdr3_nt: TGTGCCTGTGTTGGCGACTCCTCCAATGAGCAGTTCTTC; clone_size: once; j_call: TRBJ2-1; d_call: -; v_call: TRBV30
cdr3_aa: CASSLGGNYGYTF; cdr3_nt: TGTGCCAGCAGTTTAGGCGGTAACTATGGCTACACCTTC; clone_size: -; j_call: TRBJ1-2; d_call: -; v_call: TRBV28
cdr3_aa: CASSAGGQANYGYTF; cdr3_nt: TGTGCCAGCAGCGCCGGGGGACAGGCTAACTATGGCTACACCTTC; clone_size: few; j_call: TRBJ1-2; d_call: TRBD1; v_call: TRBV9
cdr3_aa: CASTQDTYGNEQFF; cdr3_nt: TGTGCCAGCACCCAAGACACGTACGGCAATGAGCAGTTCTTC; clone_size: -; j_call: TRBJ2-1; d_call: -; v_call: TRBV7-9
cdr3_aa: CASSVSGNTGELFF; cdr3_nt: TGTGCCAGCAGCGTTTCGGGAAACACCGGGGAGCTGTTTTTT; clone_size: -; j_call: TRBJ2-2; d_call: -; v_call: TRBV9